These 7 T cell receptor beta chains originate from one sample sequenced in a study of T-cell reconstitution after alpha-beta-depleted transplantation in children. For TCRbeta, the library was prepared with unique molecular identifiers. One entry per CDR3 protein results from TCRdb running MiXCR on the PCR reads. The table has about 97,000 distinct CDR3 sequences, around 7% seen once. Sequenced material: PBMCs, taken before TCRalphabeta/CD19-depleted stem cell transplant. These receptors originate from a boy aged 2 to 10 with acute lymphoblastic leukemia, due to receive a stem cell transplant.

This clonotype has more than one count but fewer than ten. This sequence joins TRBV5-1 and TRBJ2-2; 9 bases align to TRBD1. Germline values: CDR1 SGHRS, CDR2 YFSETQ. The CDR3 has 17 residues. V gave up 0 bases and J gave up 3 bases; unmatched junction bases: 6. CDR3: CASSLVVTGGHTGELFF. The CDR3 nucleotides are TGCGCCAGCAGCTTGGTGGTGACAGGGGGGCACACCGGGGAGCTGTTTTTT.

This rearrangement joins TRBV12-3 or TRBV12-4 to TRBJ2-2; D remains unclear. The CDR3 has 15 residues. V was shortened by 3 bases and J by 7 bases, with 15 bases between the two germline ends. The CDR3 spells CASSFLPEWVGELFF. CDR3 bases: TGTGCCAGCAGTTTTCTTCCGGAATGGGTCGGGGAGCTGTTTTTT.

V gene TRBV27 combines with J gene TRBJ1-6; perhaps TRBD1 as D (5 bases). The CDR3 consists of 16 residues. Germline CDR1 is MNHEY and CDR2 is SMNVEV (reference sequence). The V end was cut by 0 bases, the J end by 6 bases, with 12 bases between. The CDR3 loop is CASSLSWGSVNSPLHF. CDR3 sequence (DNA): TGTGCCAGCAGTTTATCTTGGGGGTCCGTTAATTCACCCCTCCACTTT.

This clonotype was seen repeatedly, ten times or more. The rearrangement joins TRBV7-6 to TRBJ1-5; the D is unclear. The CDR3 spans 15 residues. Germline CDR1 reads SGHVS; CDR2 reads FNYEAQ. V dropped 5 bases and J dropped 5 bases, with 16 bases sitting between them. In DNA form, the CDR3 reads TGTGCCAGCAGCCGCGGGGTAAGACCCGATCAGCCCCAGCATTTT. This sequence encodes CASSRGVRPDQPQHF.

The chain links TRBV10-3 to TRBJ1-1, with 7 bases identical to TRBD1. The CDR3 runs 17 residues. CDR1 ENHRY and CDR2 SYGVKD come from the germline V gene. With 5 bases clipped from V and 0 bases from J, the junction kept 12 bases outside the gene matches. CDR3 residues: CAISTDKGTAMNTEAFF. The CDR3 DNA reads TGTGCCATCAGTACCGACAAAGGGACAGCAATGAACACTGAAGCTTTCTTT.

In nucleotides, the CDR3 is TGTGCCAGCAGTTTTGGAAGGACGGGCGCAACCCAGTACTTC. It codes for CASSFGRTGATQYF. The V and J genes are TRBV28 and TRBJ2-5; no clear D gene. Germline assignment: CDR1 MDHEN and CDR2 SYDVKM. The CDR3 runs to 14 residues. The germline V and J ends were trimmed by 3 bases and 8 bases, with 16 bases remaining between them.

Many counts were recorded for this clonotype. The CDR3 reads CASSQGPTAAMDPFRYTDTQYF. The CDR3 bases are TGCGCCAGCAGCCAAGGGCCCACGGCAGCGATGGACCCTTTTCGATACACAGATACGCAGTATTTT. V gene TRBV4-3 combines with J gene TRBJ2-3, with unresolved D. The CDR3 spans 22 residues. V lost 1 base and J 2 bases, leaving 31 bases between the germline ends. Germline CDR1 and CDR2: LGHNA and YSLEER.